The 20 T cell receptor beta chains below come from one sample, sequenced in a study of T-cell reconstitution after alpha-beta-depleted transplantation in children (dated by TCRdb to about 2016). The library was prepared using PCR. Sequencing relied on an Illumina HiSeq 2500. TCR libraries were prepared with molecular barcoding, using unique molecular identifiers to normalize TCRbeta repertoire quantification. TCRdb passed the public sequencing reads through fastp at Q25 and MiXCR, retaining productive beta sequences. Entries that share a CDR3 protein sequence are merged under the most common genes and DNA. Within this sample are about 640,000 distinct CDR3 sequences, with about an eighth of them counted one time only. Roughly 2.3% of the sample goes to the ten largest clones. The sample's treatment or condition label is to be understood as: allogeneic hematopoietic cell transplantation with graft depleted of TCRalphabeta T cells and CD19 B cells.

The sequencing used PBMCs, mostly from graft donor cells, collected 360 days after TCRalphabeta/CD19-depleted stem cell transplant. All receptors come from a male patient under 18 who had a stem cell transplant for acute myeloid leukemia, so the T cells may come from the graft donor.

The CDR3 nucleotides read TGTGCCAGCACCTTTGCAGGGAGCCAAGAGACCCAGTACTTC. Encoded protein: CASTFAGSQETQYF. This rearrangement joins TRBV7-8 to TRBJ2-5; D is possibly TRBD1 or TRBD2 (5 bases each). This CDR3 comprises 14 residues. Germline V gene data show CDR1 as SGHVS and CDR2 as FQNEAQ. V lost 7 bases, J lost 1 base, and 13 bases lay in between.

This chain joins TRBV12-3 or TRBV12-4 and TRBJ1-2; possible D gene TRBD1, 5 bases. The CDR3 extends over 13 amino acids. V shed 7 bases and J shed 2 bases, with 11 bases lying between them. CDR3 bases: TGTGCCAGCACCGTGGACACCAACTATGGCTACACCTTC. Amino acids: CASTVDTNYGYTF.

This clonotype showed up just a few times. The genes are TRBV28 and TRBJ2-7, with 7 bases that match TRBD2. J gave up 2 bases and V 6 bases, and 16 bases lay outside the gene matches. Per germline, CDR1 MDHEN and CDR2 SYDVKM. The CDR3 is 17 residues long. The CDR3 protein is CASRPEAGLAAPYEQYF. CDR3 in DNA: TGTGCCAGCAGGCCCGAGGCTGGGCTAGCGGCCCCCTACGAGCAGTACTTC.

This clonotype has at least ten counts. The V gene is TRBV27, the J gene TRBJ2-1; TRBD2 agrees at 11 bases. The germline V gene has CDR1 MNHEY and CDR2 SMNVEV (reference sequence). Trimming at V came to 4 bases and at J to 5 bases, leaving 4 bases not matched to a gene. This CDR3 contains 15 residues. The CDR3 coding sequence is TGTGCCAGCAGTTCTGGGACTAGCGGACACAATGAGCAGTTCTTC. Protein: CASSSGTSGHNEQFF.

This clonotype has a handful of counts. J is TRBJ2-7 and V is TRBV7-8, with 8 bases lining up with TRBD2. V lost 2 bases, J lost 7 bases, and 10 bases stayed unmatched. Germline lookup yields CDR1 SGHVS and CDR2 FQNEAQ. The CDR3 spans 15 residues. In DNA, the CDR3 is TGTGCCAGCAGCTTAATTCGGCGGGAGGACCGAGAGCAGTACTTC. This codes for CASSLIRREDREQYF.

The chain is built from TRBV3-1 and TRBJ2-5; TRBD2 matches 9 bases. The germline V gene has CDR1 LGHDT and CDR2 YNNKEL (reference sequence). V shed 2 bases, J shed 5 bases, and the junction held 9 bases outside the gene matches. The CDR3 runs 16 residues. The CDR3 region is CASSQLGGRGMETQYF. The CDR3 nucleotides read TGTGCCAGCAGCCAACTAGGCGGGAGGGGCATGGAGACCCAGTACTTC.

A few counts support this clonotype. This rearrangement joins TRBV12-3 or TRBV12-4 to TRBJ2-7, with TRBD1 as a possible D gene (8 bases). This CDR3 has 14 amino acids. V dropped 7 bases and J dropped 7 bases, with 20 bases sitting between them. CDR3 amino acids: CASTPRGREWEQYF. The DNA for the CDR3 is TGTGCCAGCACTCCCAGGGGGCGGGAGTGGGAGCAGTACTTC.

The chain carries TRBV5-1 and TRBJ2-1; D ambiguous. Germline assignment: CDR1 SGHRS and CDR2 YFSETQ. The V and J ends lost 0 bases and 6 bases respectively, with 16 bases between them. The CDR3 contains 16 residues. The CDR3 loop is CASSLAEVRDGNEQFF. CDR3 DNA: TGCGCCAGCAGCTTGGCCGAAGTCAGAGATGGCAATGAGCAGTTCTTC.

This clonotype was recorded many times. In nucleotides, the CDR3 is TGTGCCAGCAGCTTGTATGGGACGGCTCTCCTCTCTGGGGCCAACGTCCTGACTTTC. It yields the protein CASSLYGTALLSGANVLTF. The chain uses TRBV5-6 and TRBJ2-6, with D tentatively TRBD1 or TRBD2 (5 bases each). V was clipped by 1 base and J by 0 bases, with 17 bases between them. CDR1 is SGHDT, CDR2 YYEEEE, per germline. The CDR3 sequence is 19 residues long.

This clonotype was observed at least ten times. The chain employs TRBV12-3 or TRBV12-4 and TRBJ2-4; 10 bases line up with TRBD2. V lost 4 bases and J lost 2; bases outside the gene matches: 5. The CDR3 has 16 amino acids. In DNA form, the CDR3 reads TGTGCCAGCAGTTATCTAGCGGGAGTTTCCAAAAACATTCAGTACTTC. This encodes CASSYLAGVSKNIQYF.

The V and J genes are TRBV4-3 and TRBJ2-3; no clear D. Trimming pared 3 bases from V and 0 bases from J, leaving 4 bases between. Germline V lookup: CDR1 LGHNA, CDR2 YSLEER. This CDR3 is 13 amino acids long. The CDR3 protein is CASSHTSTDTQYF. CDR3 in DNA: TGCGCCAGCAGCCACACTAGCACAGATACGCAGTATTTT.

The table lists this clonotype with a few counts. This chain links TRBV4-1 with TRBJ2-3; D possibly uses TRBD1 or TRBD2 (5 bases each). This CDR3 has 17 residues. V was pared by 2 bases and J by 6 bases, with 21 bases between. CDR1 MGHRA and CDR2 YSYEKL come from the germline V gene. The CDR3 DNA is TGCGCCAGCAGCCAACTCCCCGGGGCACTATGGTCGGATACGCAGTATTTT. It translates to CASSQLPGALWSDTQYF.

V usage is TRBV28 and J usage is TRBJ2-7; tentative D call: TRBD2 (5 bases). The CDR3 is 13 residues long. CDR1 is MDHEN and CDR2 is SYDVKM in the germline V gene. Trimming cost V 4 bases and J 2 bases, with 9 bases left between them. The CDR3 reads CASSSDFTYEQYF. CDR3 DNA sequence: TGTGCCAGCAGTTCGGACTTTACCTACGAGCAGTACTTC.

Ten or more counts support this clonotype. The chain uses TRBV6-1 and TRBJ2-3, with 7 bases lining up with TRBD1. V trimming: 9 bases; J trimming: 3 bases; junction bases outside the gene matches: 9. Per the germline V gene, CDR1 is MNHNS and CDR2 is SASEGT. This CDR3 has 14 residues. Here the CDR3 DNA reads TGTGCCAGTAAACCGGGACAGCCAACAGATACGCAGTATTTT. Translated, it gives CASKPGQPTDTQYF.

Many counts were recorded for this clonotype. The rearrangement links TRBV20-1 to TRBJ2-1; D not resolved. Between the trimmed V and J ends, which lost 3 bases and 0 bases, there was a span of 3 bases. Germline CDR1 reads DFQATT; CDR2 reads SNEGSKA (reference sequence). CDR3 length: 12 residues. The CDR3 DNA is TGCAGTGCTAGCCTCTCCTACAATGAGCAGTTCTTC. The encoded protein is CSASLSYNEQFF.

The chain links TRBV5-6 to TRBJ2-3; TRBD2 aligns across 14 bases. This CDR3 is 21 amino acids long. V lost 0 bases, J lost 0 bases, and 12 bases stayed unmatched. Germline V lookup: CDR1 SGHDT, CDR2 YYEEEE. The CDR3 region is CASSLAMGLAGELWSTDTQYF. In nucleotides, the CDR3 is TGTGCCAGCAGCTTGGCCATGGGACTAGCGGGAGAGTTGTGGAGCACAGATACGCAGTATTTT.

This clonotype was detected only a few times. J is TRBJ2-1 and V is TRBV15; D possibly matches TRBD1 or TRBD2 (7 bases each). Trimming stripped 5 bases from V and 0 bases from J, with 20 bases between. The CDR3 contains 18 residues. CDR1 and CDR2 (germline): LNHNV, YYDKDF (reference sequence). CDR3 loop: CATSRGWEGASSYNEQFF. The CDR3 nucleotides read TGTGCCACCAGCCGCGGGTGGGAGGGGGCCAGCTCCTACAATGAGCAGTTCTTC.

This clonotype was counted only a few times. The chain is built from TRBV29-1 and TRBJ2-2; 9 bases agree with TRBD2. Germline V gene sequence: CDR1 SQVTM, CDR2 ANQGSEA. Trimming at V came to 5 bases and at J to 2 bases, leaving 0 bases not matched to a gene. The length of the CDR3 is 13 residues. Here the CDR3 reads CSVLAGNTGELFF. CDR3 in DNA: TGCAGCGTTCTAGCGGGAAACACCGGGGAGCTGTTTTTT.

This clonotype was counted between two and nine times. The chain carries TRBV6-1 and TRBJ1-1; TRBD1 matches at 7 bases. Germline V gives CDR1 MNHNS, CDR2 SASEGT. The CDR3 sequence is 16 residues long. V was clipped by 6 bases and J by 0 bases; unmatched bases: 10. The CDR3 nucleotides are TGTGCCAGCAGCATATTTATACAGGGGTTGAACACTGAAGCTTTCTTT. Protein sequence: CASSIFIQGLNTEAFF.

This clonotype appeared a few times. CDR3 in amino acids: CASSRGTGFSTDTQYF. CDR3 bases: TGTGCCAGCAGTCGCGGGACAGGGTTTAGCACAGATACGCAGTATTTT. The V call is TRBV7-6, the J call TRBJ2-3; 9 bases are shared with TRBD1. CDR3 length: 16 residues. V was pared by 6 bases and J by 0 bases, with 7 bases of the junction left unmatched. Germline CDR1 and CDR2: SGHVS and FNYEAQ.